The T cell receptor beta chain described here comes from a study of cytomegalovirus exposure and HLA in healthy donors. As regards this clone: Its antigen remains unidentified.

The CDR3 loop spans 13 amino acids. Germline V lookup: CDR1 MNHNY, CDR2 SVGAGI (reference sequence). The PCR contained 60 Vbeta and 13 Jbeta primers. Sequencing used immunoSEQ multiplex PCR; TCRdb keeps in-frame clones, though not all of them. The sample records roughly 200,000 clones, approximately 90% being singletons. Study-wide results and limits: In a later analysis, TCR beta V- and J-gene trimming showed a link to a missense DCLRE1C variant.

What was sequenced was PBMCs. The chain recombines TRBV6-6 with TRBJ2-5; D perhaps matches TRBD2 (5 bases). The end of the DNA fits TRBJ2-7 better, so the J call may be wrong. This clonotype was obtained from a woman in her late teens or twenties in good health and CMV-seronegative. The CDR3 sequence is CASSLGDLYEQYF. In nucleotides, the CDR3 is TGTGCCAGCAGTCTCGGGGATCTCTACGAGCAGTACTTC.